This TCR beta chain was captured by sequencing in a study of CD8 T cells in Susac syndrome. With random hexamers, roughly 0.45 to 1 ug RNA was reverse transcribed. TCRdb reprocessed the immunoSEQ multiplex PCR reads with MiXCR, giving one entry per CDR3 protein. This table holds around 300,000 distinct CDR3 sequences, just over 90% found once. In germline, CDR1 is SEHNR, CDR2 FQNEAQ (reference sequence). The length of the CDR3 is 15 residues. Trimming took off 2 bases at V and 2 bases at J, with 10 bases between the two ends. The receptor's source is a human donor with multiple sclerosis. Sequencing input: CD4+ T cells from PBMCs. The V gene is TRBV7-9, the J gene TRBJ2-1, with D unclear. The CDR3 nucleotides are TGTGCCAGCAGCTTAAGGAAGAAGGCCTACAATGAGCAGTTCTTC. Encoded protein: CASSLRKKAYNEQFF.